The 22 T cell receptor beta chains presented below share a single source sample, sequenced in a study of graft-versus-host responses after intestinal transplantation. The table came from immunoSEQ multiplex PCR; TCRdb's copy has only in-frame clones and leaves some out. This sample yields tens of thousands of clones, of which approximately 94% are seen a single time; around 0.53% belongs to the top ten. Their target antigens are unknown. The sequences come from unstimulated CD8+ T cells sorted from spleen or lymph node cells, collected before intestinal transplant. All receptors come from a human donor who received an intestinal transplant.

The genes are TRBV29-1 and TRBJ1-2; the D is unclear. Trimming cost V 4 bases and J 9 bases, with 21 bases left between them. The germline V gene encodes CDR1 SQVTM and CDR2 ANQGSEA. There are 14 residues in the CDR3. This CDR3 reads CSVVLTAPLVRYTF. The CDR3 DNA follows: TGCAGCGTTGTCTTAACTGCACCCCTCGTGCGCTACACCTTC. The variable domain in full, completed from reference TRBV29-1 and TRBJ1-2, reads SAVISQKPSRDICQRGTSLTIQCQVDSQVTMMFWYRQQPGQSLTLIATANQGSEATYESGFVIDKFPISRPNLTFSTLTVSNMSPEDSSIYLCSVVLTAPLVRYTFGSGTRLTVV.

CDR3 residues: CASSTLDRAYEQYF. The DNA of the CDR3 is TGTGCCAGTAGTACCCTAGACAGGGCCTACGAGCAGTACTTC. The chain carries TRBV19 and TRBJ2-7; 7 bases align to TRBD1. The germline CDR1 and CDR2 sequences are LNHDA and SQIVND (reference sequence). V shed 4 bases, J shed 2 bases, and the junction held 5 bases outside the gene matches. The CDR3 totals 14 residues.

The CDR3 nucleotides are TGCGCCAGCAGCCAGGCGGACAGTAGCTCCTACGAGCAGTACTTC. It specifies CASSQADSSSYEQYF. The chain combines TRBV4-1 with TRBJ2-7, with D perhaps TRBD1 (6 bases). Trimming pared 3 bases from V and 0 bases from J, leaving 12 bases between. The CDR3 totals 15 residues. From germline, CDR1 is MGHRA and CDR2 YSYEKL.

This clone was recorded once. The chain joins TRBV5-6 to TRBJ1-2; D is undetermined. The CDR3 has 12 residues. V lost 4 bases to trimming and J lost 5 bases, with 9 bases between them. Germline V gene data show CDR1 as SGHDT and CDR2 as YYEEEE. CDR3 protein: CASSLDRYGYTF. The CDR3 nucleotides read TGTGCCAGCAGCCTCGATCGTTATGGCTACACCTTC. The entire variable domain, with the rest obtained from reference TRBV5-6 and TRBJ1-2, is as follows: DAGVTQSPTHLIKTRGQQVTLRCSPKSGHDTVSWYQQALGQGPQFIFQYYEEEERQRGNFPDRFSGHQFPNYSSELNVNALLLGDSALYLCASSLDRYGYTFGSGTRLTVV.

The V gene is TRBV4-1, the J gene TRBJ2-3; TRBD2 matches 11 bases. V lost 8 bases, J lost 2 bases, and 6 bases stayed unmatched. This CDR3 is built from 15 residues. CDR1 and CDR2 from the germline V gene are MGHRA and YSYEKL. The CDR3 region has the DNA TGCGCCAGCCGGACTAGCGGGTTCCTCACAGATACGCAGTATTTT. Protein: CASRTSGFLTDTQYF.

The chain carries TRBV5-1 and TRBJ2-7; either TRBD1 or TRBD2 may fit D (6 bases each). V was trimmed by 1 base and J by 6 bases, leaving 14 bases between them. The CDR3 is 14 residues long. In germline, CDR1 is SGHRS, CDR2 YFSETQ. CDR3: CASSLSSGALEQYF. As DNA, the CDR3 is TGCGCCAGCAGCTTGAGCTCGGGGGCCCTCGAGCAGTACTTC.

J is TRBJ2-1 and V is TRBV5-1; 9 nucleotides agree with TRBD2. The CDR3 has 17 residues. CDR1 and CDR2 (germline): SGHRS, YFSETQ. Losses at the gene ends were 0 bases for V and 2 bases for J; bases not matched to a gene: 6. The CDR3 sequence is CASSLGLAVGAYNEQFF. The CDR3 bases are TGCGCCAGCAGCTTGGGACTAGCGGTGGGAGCCTACAATGAGCAGTTCTTC.

V is TRBV27 and J is TRBJ2-1, with 10 bases matching TRBD2. The germline V gene has CDR1 MNHEY and CDR2 SMNVEV (reference sequence). The V and J ends lost 5 bases and 4 bases, in that order; junction bases with no gene match: 8. The CDR3 has 16 residues. The CDR3 DNA is TGTGCCAGCAGTAGCCTGACTAGCGGGTTTTACAATGAGCAGTTCTTC. As protein: CASSSLTSGFYNEQFF.

This clone was seen a single time. The gene calls are TRBV29-1 and TRBJ2-7; maybe TRBD1 (6 bases). CDR3 length: 14 residues. The germline V gene has CDR1 SQVTM and CDR2 ANQGSEA. The V and J ends lost 1 base and 4 bases respectively, with 14 bases between them. The CDR3 loop reads CSVEGPDSMYEQYF. CDR3 DNA: TGCAGCGTTGAAGGACCGGACAGTATGTACGAGCAGTACTTC.

The CDR3 reads CASTTANTEAFF. CDR3 nucleotides: TGTGCCAGCACTACAGCGAACACTGAAGCTTTCTTT. The rearrangement links TRBV7-9 to TRBJ1-1; D unresolved. The germline V gene encodes CDR1 SEHNR and CDR2 FQNEAQ (reference sequence). The CDR3 sequence is 12 residues long. The V and J ends lost 7 bases and 1 base respectively, with 7 bases between them.

The rearrangement joins TRBV5-6 to TRBJ2-7; 9 bases fit TRBD2. Germline V gene lookup returns CDR1 SGHDT and CDR2 YYEEEE. The V gene end was trimmed by 4 bases and the J gene end by 8 bases; junction bases not matched to a gene: 13. The CDR3 is 15 amino acids. CDR3 protein: CASSQGRLAADKQYF. The CDR3 DNA sequence: TGTGCCAGCAGCCAAGGTCGACTAGCGGCTGACAAGCAGTACTTC.

The rearrangement links TRBV11-2 to TRBJ2-6; TRBD1 aligns across 11 bases. The CDR3 is 19 residues long. After removal of 3 bases from V and 3 bases from J, the junction contained 10 bases not matched to a gene. The germline CDR1 and CDR2 sequences are SGHAT and FQNNGV. Here the CDR3 reads CASSLIIGQGAGGANVLTF. The CDR3 DNA reads TGTGCCAGCAGCTTGATTATCGGACAGGGGGCTGGTGGGGCCAACGTCCTGACTTTC.

This chain links TRBV4-2 with TRBJ2-7; 11 positions match TRBD2. CDR3 size: 18 residues. Germline V lookup: CDR1 LGHNA, CDR2 YNFKEQ. V shed 2 bases and J 3 bases; nucleotides not matched to a gene: 12. CDR3: CASSQSPAGTSGIYEQYF. CDR3 coding DNA: TGTGCCAGCAGCCAAAGCCCCGCCGGGACTAGCGGAATCTACGAGCAGTACTTC.

The chain has TRBV11-2 and TRBJ2-2; D might be TRBD1 (6 bases). Trimming cost V 1 base and J 7 bases, with 16 bases left between them. The germline V gene encodes CDR1 SGHAT and CDR2 FQNNGV. CDR3 size: 16 residues. CDR3 residues: CASSLVPAGVGGELFF. For the CDR3, the DNA is TGTGCCAGCAGCTTAGTACCGGCAGGGGTAGGCGGGGAGCTGTTTTTT.

The V call is TRBV19, the J call TRBJ1-4; weak D call: TRBD1 (6 bases). Deletions cut 8 bases from V and 8 bases from J, with 24 bases between. Per the germline V gene, CDR1 is LNHDA and CDR2 is SQIVND (reference sequence). The CDR3 consists of 16 residues. The CDR3 here is CASLGKVGADDEKLFF. The CDR3 bases are TGTGCCAGTCTTGGAAAGGTGGGGGCGGATGACGAAAAACTGTTTTTT.

This chain links TRBV19 with TRBJ2-1; 8 positions agree with TRBD2. CDR1 and CDR2 (germline): LNHDA, SQIVND (reference sequence). The CDR3 covers 19 residues. The V gene end was trimmed by 0 bases and the J gene end by 0 bases; junction bases not matched to a gene: 10. This chain's CDR3 is CASSIDRTSPTRSYNEQFF. CDR3 sequence (DNA): TGTGCCAGTAGTATAGACAGGACTAGCCCTACCCGCTCCTACAATGAGCAGTTCTTC.

In DNA, the CDR3 is TGCGCCAGCAGCTTGGAGGGACAGGGTCACTATGGCTACACCTTC. Amino acid sequence: CASSLEGQGHYGYTF. The V gene is TRBV5-1, the J gene TRBJ1-2, with 9 bases fitting TRBD1. CDR3 length: 15 amino acids. V trimming: 0 bases; J trimming: 3 bases; junction bases outside the gene matches: 3. CDR1 is SGHRS and CDR2 is YFSETQ in the germline V gene.

The V call is TRBV28, the J call TRBJ1-4, with D perhaps matching TRBD1 (5 bases). CDR1 and CDR2 from the germline V gene are MDHEN and SYDVKM. This CDR3 has 15 amino acids. With 10 bases removed from V and 5 bases from J, the gap between germline ends came to 20 bases. The CDR3 sequence is CATDGLGTSNEKLFF. CDR3 sequence (DNA): TGTGCCACCGATGGGCTGGGGACCTCCAATGAAAAACTGTTTTTT.

The chain uses TRBV10-3 and TRBJ1-5; the D is unclear. V was shortened by 10 bases and J by 5 bases, with 18 bases between the two germline ends. The CDR3 totals 14 residues. Germline V gene lookup returns CDR1 ENHRY and CDR2 SYGVKD. CDR3 protein: CATRPENGYQPQHF. The CDR3 nucleotides read TGTGCCACCAGGCCTGAGAATGGCTATCAGCCCCAGCATTTT.

The J gene is TRBJ1-2, the V gene TRBV14, with no clear D. The CDR3 contains 13 residues. Trimming left V 1 base short and J 1 base short, with 4 bases between. Germline V gene data show CDR1 as SGHDN and CDR2 as FVKESK. The CDR3 sequence is CASSQGLNYGYTF. DNA of the CDR3: TGTGCCAGCAGCCAAGGCCTTAACTATGGCTACACCTTC. Based on the CDR3 plus reference TRBV14 and TRBJ1-2, the full variable domain is EAGVTQFPSHSVIEKGQTVTLRCDPISGHDNLYWYRRVMGKEIKFLLHFVKESKQDESGMPNNRFLAERTGGTYSTLKVQPAELEDSGVYFCASSQGLNYGYTFGSGTRLTVV.

This CDR3 reads CASSVGRLAGNEQYF. DNA for the CDR3: TGTGCCAGCAGCGTGGGGAGACTAGCGGGAAACGAGCAGTACTTC. The chain employs TRBV5-5 and TRBJ2-7, with 11 bases matching TRBD2. Germline loops: CDR1 SGHKS, CDR2 YYEKEE (reference sequence). This CDR3 has 15 amino acids. After removal of 4 bases from V and 5 bases from J, the junction contained 8 bases not matched to a gene.

This clone was observed once. The chain uses TRBV6-1 and TRBJ2-1; 9 nucleotides align to TRBD2. This CDR3 contains 18 residues. The V gene's germline CDR1 is MNHNS and CDR2 SASEGT. The V gene end was trimmed by 0 bases and the J gene end by 0 bases; junction bases not matched to a gene: 6. The CDR3 reads CASSEAQTSGYSYNEQFF. CDR3 bases: TGTGCCAGCAGTGAAGCGCAAACTAGCGGGTACTCCTACAATGAGCAGTTCTTC.